Listed below are T cell receptor beta chains from one sample, sequenced in a study of cytomegalovirus exposure and HLA in healthy donors. The protocol was immunoSEQ multiplex PCR, while the TCRdb copy is restricted to in-frame clones and leaves out a portion. The table includes about 130,000 clones, roughly 79% detected once. What was sequenced was PBMCs. These receptors were collected from a man aged 18 to 29 in good health and CMV-seronegative. Both conserved end residues are part of each CDR3. Fields, in order: clone size, J gene, V gene, D gene, CDR3 DNA, CDR3 protein. The D gene is left open where the match is weak. Only part of the rows carry a size: once, few, many, or a class if the clone is expanded.

size: .
J: TRBJ1-1
V: TRBV27
D: .
DNA: TGTGCCAGCAGTGACCTCGGACAGAACACTGAAGCTTTCTTT
CDR3: CASSDLGQNTEAFF

size: .
J: TRBJ2-6
V: TRBV6-5
D: .
DNA: TGTGCCAGCAGTTCTACAGGGCCTGGGGCCAACGTCCTGACTTTC
CDR3: CASSSTGPGANVLTF

size: .
J: TRBJ2-1
V: TRBV10-3
D: TRBD1
DNA: TGTGCCATCAGTGAGGGACCGGGACAGAGTTCCAATGAGCAGTTCTTC
CDR3: CAISEGPGQSSNEQFF

size: .
J: TRBJ2-1
V: TRBV11-2
D: TRBD1
DNA: TGTGCCAGCAGCACCGTCCGGGACAGACCGACCAATGAGCAGTTCTTC
CDR3: CASSTVRDRPTNEQFF

size: .
J: TRBJ2-5
V: TRBV29-1
D: .
DNA: TGCAGCGGGCGGACAGTACAAGAGACCCAGTACTTC
CDR3: CSGRTVQETQYF

size: .
J: TRBJ2-7
V: TRBV9
D: .
DNA: TGTGCCAGCAGCGACGGGTTCGGGGGCTACGAGCAGTACTTC
CDR3: CASSDGFGGYEQYF

size: .
J: TRBJ2-5
V: TRBV5-1
D: .
DNA: TGCGCCAGCAGCACCTACAGGGATCAAGAGACCCAGTACTTC
CDR3: CASSTYRDQETQYF

size: .
J: TRBJ1-1
V: TRBV5-1
D: TRBD1
DNA: TGCGCCAGCCTGGGACAGCGGAACACTGAAGCTTTCTTT
CDR3: CASLGQRNTEAFF

size: once
J: TRBJ1-1
V: TRBV20-1
D: .
DNA: TGCAGTGCCAAGGACATATCTGAAGCTTTCTTT
CDR3: CSAKDISEAFF

size: .
J: TRBJ1-6
V: TRBV5-6
D: TRBD1
DNA: TGTGCCAGCAGCTTTGGGACAGGGAACCCATCCCTCCACTTT
CDR3: CASSFGTGNPSLHF

size: few
J: TRBJ1-1
V: TRBV5-1
D: TRBD1
DNA: TGCGCCAGCACCCCGGGACAGGACACTGAAGCTTTCTTT
CDR3: CASTPGQDTEAFF

size: .
J: TRBJ1-1
V: TRBV27
D: .
DNA: TGTGCCAGCAGTTACTCCCCAGGGTTGAAGGGTGAAGCTTTCTTT
CDR3: CASSYSPGLKGEAFF

size: .
J: TRBJ1-2
V: TRBV9
D: .
DNA: TGTGCCAGCAGCGTAGTCCACCAGAACTATGGCTACACCTTC
CDR3: CASSVVHQNYGYTF

size: .
J: TRBJ1-5
V: TRBV5-1
D: TRBD1
DNA: TGCGCCAGCAGCTTGTTCGGGGACAGGAATCAGCCCCAGCATTTT
CDR3: CASSLFGDRNQPQHF

size: .
J: TRBJ1-1
V: TRBV19
D: .
DNA: TGTGCCAGTATTCCCCCAGGGTCGGTCCCGAACACTGAAGCTTTCTTT
CDR3: CASIPPGSVPNTEAFF

size: .
J: TRBJ2-1
V: TRBV7-7
D: .
DNA: TGTGCCAGCAGCTCTCGGCCGGGAGATGAGCAGTTCTTC
CDR3: CASSSRPGDEQFF

size: .
J: TRBJ1-5
V: TRBV9
D: .
DNA: TGTGCCAGCAGCGTAGGAGCAACGGGTGATCAGCCCCAGCATTTT
CDR3: CASSVGATGDQPQHF

size: .
J: TRBJ1-5
V: TRBV6-5
D: TRBD1
DNA: TGTGCCAGCGGAAACAGGGGTGATCAGCCCCAGCATTTT
CDR3: CASGNRGDQPQHF

size: few
J: TRBJ1-3
V: TRBV6-6
D: .
DNA: TGTGCCAGCAGTTATACTGACAGAGGAAACACCATATATTTT
CDR3: CASSYTDRGNTIYF

size: once
J: TRBJ2-5
V: TRBV11-2
D: .
DNA: TGTGCCAGCAGCTCAACGATGAGACTAGAGACCCAGTACTTC
CDR3: CASSSTMRLETQYF

size: .
J: TRBJ1-1
V: TRBV27
D: .
DNA: TGTGCCAGCAGTTTAGTCCGAGTGAACACTGAAGCTTTCTTT
CDR3: CASSLVRVNTEAFF

size: .
J: TRBJ1-1
V: TRBV27
D: TRBD1
DNA: TGTGCCAGCAGTTTATCGTTTACAGGGGGTGAGGCTTTCTTT
CDR3: CASSLSFTGGEAFF

size: few
J: TRBJ2-1
V: TRBV4-1
D: .
DNA: TGCGCCAGCAGCCTCGGCGGAGGAAGGCCGTCCCTGATCGAGCAGTTCTTC
CDR3: CASSLGGGRPSLIEQFF

size: .
J: TRBJ2-1
V: TRBV25-1
D: .
DNA: TGTGCCAGCAGCTTGGAGGACAATGAGCAGTTCTTC
CDR3: CASSLEDNEQFF

size: .
J: TRBJ2-3
V: TRBV27
D: TRBD1
DNA: TGTGCCAGCAGTTGGGACAGGGAGAGAGATACGCAGTATTTT
CDR3: CASSWDRERDTQYF

size: once
J: TRBJ2-7
V: TRBV4-3
D: TRBD1
DNA: TGCGCCAGCAGCCAGGGGGACAGGACCTACGAGCAGTACTTC
CDR3: CASSQGDRTYEQYF

size: .
J: TRBJ2-7
V: TRBV9
D: .
DNA: TGTGCCAGCAGCGTAGAAGGCACAGGGCCCCGCGAGCAGTACTTC
CDR3: CASSVEGTGPREQYF

size: .
J: TRBJ2-1
V: TRBV4-1
D: .
DNA: TGCGCCAGCAGCCAAGGCCGGGGAAATGAGCAGTTCTTC
CDR3: CASSQGRGNEQFF

size: .
J: TRBJ1-4
V: TRBV6-6
D: .
DNA: TGTGCCAGCAGTTACCTCACAGCTCTCCTCAATGAAAAACTGTTTTTT
CDR3: CASSYLTALLNEKLFF

size: .
J: TRBJ2-7
V: TRBV4-1
D: TRBD2
DNA: TGCGCCAGCAGCCAAGTTGGGGGGGGATCCTACGAGCAGTACTTC
CDR3: CASSQVGGGSYEQYF

size: .
J: TRBJ1-6
V: TRBV7-9
D: .
DNA: TGTGCCAGCAGCTTAGGTGACAGCCTTAATTCACCCCTCCACTTT
CDR3: CASSLGDSLNSPLHF

size: few
J: TRBJ1-2
V: TRBV18
D: .
DNA: TGTGCCAGCTCAACCTCGGGAACATATAGGTCTGGCTACACCTTC
CDR3: CASSTSGTYRSGYTF

size: once
J: TRBJ1-1
V: TRBV5-6
D: TRBD1
DNA: TGTGCCAGCAGCTTGGGGCAGGGGGCCCTGAACACTGAAGCTTTCTTT
CDR3: CASSLGQGALNTEAFF

size: .
J: TRBJ2-7
V: TRBV5-1
D: TRBD1
DNA: TGCGCCAGCAGCTTGGGCGACAGGGTATATACCTACGAGCAGTACTTC
CDR3: CASSLGDRVYTYEQYF

size: .
J: TRBJ1-4
V: TRBV7-9
D: .
DNA: TGTGCCAGCAGCGGCCGGGATCCCTTACTAACTAATGAAAAACTGTTTTTT
CDR3: CASSGRDPLLTNEKLFF

size: .
J: TRBJ1-3
V: TRBV10-1
D: .
DNA: TGCGCCACCCAAGCTTCTGGAGCTGGAAACACCATATATTTT
CDR3: CATQASGAGNTIYF

size: .
J: TRBJ2-6
V: TRBV2
D: TRBD1
DNA: TGTGCCGGAAGACAGGGTCCGGGATCTGGGGCCAACGTCCTGACTTTC
CDR3: CAGRQGPGSGANVLTF

size: .
J: TRBJ2-3
V: TRBV6-4
D: TRBD2
DNA: TGTGCCAGCAGTGGACTAGCGGGGGCAGATACGCAGTATTTT
CDR3: CASSGLAGADTQYF

size: .
J: TRBJ2-7
V: TRBV25-1
D: .
DNA: TGTGCCAGCAGTAGCCGATCTTACGAGCAGTACTTC
CDR3: CASSSRSYEQYF

size: .
J: TRBJ2-1
V: TRBV1
D: .
DNA: TGCACCAGCAGCCAACCCTCGAGTAGCGGGGGGTCCCCTCCTAGCAATGAGCAGTTCTTC
CDR3: CTSSQPSSSGGSPPSNEQFF

size: .
J: TRBJ2-3
V: TRBV18
D: TRBD2
DNA: TGTGCCAGCTCACCACCGGGACTAGACTCCTATACGCAGTATTTT
CDR3: CASSPPGLDSYTQYF